The present entry profiles one T cell receptor beta chain with its context. As yet, its antigen is unknown. This entry belongs to a study of vaccination and CD4 T cells after COVID-19. The overall study: Overlapping spike peptides of SARS-CoV-2, HCoV-NL63, HCoV-OC43 and HCoV-229E were used, and cells were stimulated with them.

The sample's treatment: approximately nine-day PBMC culture with coronavirus spike peptide pools or control peptides (ViraFEST assay). The assay that was used to sequence DNA from cultured CD4+ T cells was the Oncomine TCR Beta short-read assay. One entry per CDR3 protein, called by TCRdb with MiXCR from the PCR reads. The sample lists about 13,000 distinct CDR3 sequences, around 40% occurring once. This CDR3 spans 15 amino acids. Germline CDR1 and CDR2: LNHNV and YYDKDF (reference sequence). Trimming pared 1 base from V and 1 base from J, leaving 9 bases between. The chain links TRBV15 to TRBJ2-3, with D uncertain. This receptor was obtained from a human donor who had recovered from COVID-19. Specimen: CD4+ T cells from blood, cultured in vitro, collected after SARS-CoV-2 vaccination. The CDR3 DNA follows: TGTGCCACCAGCAGAGTGACGATCGGCACAGATACGCAGTATTTT. This sequence encodes CATSRVTIGTDTQYF. Filled out from reference TRBV15 and TRBJ2-3, the complete variable domain reads DAMVIQNPRYQVTQFGKPVTLSCSQTLNHNVMYWYQQKSSQAPKLLFHYYDKDFNNEADTPDNFQSRRPNTSFCFLDIRSPGLGDTAMYLCATSRVTIGTDTQYFGPGTRLTVL.